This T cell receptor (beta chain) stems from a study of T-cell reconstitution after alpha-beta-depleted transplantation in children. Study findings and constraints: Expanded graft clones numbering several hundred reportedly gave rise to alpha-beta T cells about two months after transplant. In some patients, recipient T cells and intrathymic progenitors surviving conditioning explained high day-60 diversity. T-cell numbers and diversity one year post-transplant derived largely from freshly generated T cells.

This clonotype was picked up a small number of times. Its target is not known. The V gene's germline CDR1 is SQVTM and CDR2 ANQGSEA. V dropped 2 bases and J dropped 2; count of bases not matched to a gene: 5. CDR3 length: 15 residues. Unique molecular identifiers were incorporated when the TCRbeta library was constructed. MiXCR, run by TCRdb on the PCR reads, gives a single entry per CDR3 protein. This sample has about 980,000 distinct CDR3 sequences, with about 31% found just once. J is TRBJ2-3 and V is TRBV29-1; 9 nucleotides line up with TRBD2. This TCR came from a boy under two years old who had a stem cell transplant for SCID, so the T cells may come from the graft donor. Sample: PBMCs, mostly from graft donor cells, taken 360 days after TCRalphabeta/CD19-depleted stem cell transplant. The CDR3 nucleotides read TGCAGCGTTGAACAAAGCGGGGGGATCACAGATACGCAGTATTTT. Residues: CSVEQSGGITDTQYF.